The rows below give T cell receptor beta chains drawn from one sample of a study of T cell responses to AZD1222 COVID-19 vaccine. Clones were read by immunoSEQ multiplex PCR, and TCRdb kept only the in-frame ones, dropping some. The table has approximately 100,000 clones, 88% seen once. The sample consisted of peripheral blood, taken on day 0 of AZD1222 vaccination. These receptors were collected from an adult in good health. Both conserved end residues are part of each CDR3. Fields, in order: J gene, V gene, D gene, clone size, CDR3 protein, CDR3 DNA. A D gene is named only where the DNA matches it firmly. The size field is filled for only some rows; it gives once, few, many or a size class.

>TRBJ2-7|TRBV6-5|TRBD1|once
CASTHPGQGVYEQYF
TGTGCCAGCACCCACCCGGGACAGGGGGTCTACGAGCAGTACTTC
>TRBJ2-2|TRBV19|-|-
CASRLGPGELFF
TGTGCCAGTAGACTTGGCCCCGGGGAGCTGTTTTTT
>TRBJ1-2|TRBV19|-|-
CASSIAGNYGYTF
TGTGCCAGTAGTATAGCCGGCAACTATGGCTACACCTTC
>TRBJ1-6|TRBV12-3/TRBV12-4|-|-
CASSLDVGPLHF
TGTGCCAGCAGTTTAGATGTTGGACCCCTCCACTTT
>TRBJ2-6|TRBV13|-|-
CASSLGPFSGANVLTF
TGTGCCAGCAGCTTAGGACCGTTCTCTGGGGCCAACGTCCTGACTTTC
>TRBJ2-7|TRBV10-3|-|-
CAISVSTPGPTASEQYF
TGTGCCATCAGTGTTTCAACACCGGGCCCAACTGCGTCCGAGCAGTACTTC
>TRBJ2-1|TRBV7-2|TRBD2|-
CASSSLAGDNEQFF
TGTGCCAGCAGTTCCCTAGCGGGGGACAATGAGCAGTTCTTC
>TRBJ1-2|TRBV3-1/TRBV3-2|-|-
CASSQDEGYTF
TGTGCCAGCAGCCAAGATGAGGGCTACACCTTC
>TRBJ1-3|TRBV18|-|-
CASSPGLAVGNTIYF
TGTGCCAGCTCACCGGGACTGGCCGTTGGAAACACCATATATTTT
>TRBJ2-3|TRBV7-2|TRBD2|-
CASSSGLAGVYTQYF
TGTGCCAGCAGCTCGGGACTAGCGGGAGTGTATACGCAGTATTTT
>TRBJ1-6|TRBV2|TRBD1|-
CASSRDRLNSPLHF
TGTGCCAGCAGCCGGGACAGGTTAAATTCACCCCTCCACTTT
>TRBJ1-3|TRBV7-9|-|-
CASRQTGGPGNTIYF
TGTGCCAGCAGGCAAACAGGCGGTCCAGGAAACACCATATATTTT
>TRBJ2-3|TRBV11-3|-|-
CASSFGGGGTGPDTQYF
TGTGCCAGCAGCTTTGGGGGCGGGGGCACGGGTCCAGATACGCAGTATTTT
>TRBJ1-1|TRBV12-2|-|-
CASRRPGKKRRARGDTEAFF
TGTGCAAGTCGCCGCCCGGGCAAAAAAAGACGAGCAAGGGGGGACACTGAAGCTTTCTTT
>TRBJ2-3|TRBV7-3|-|-
CASSLGPLDTQYF
TGTGCCAGCAGCTTAGGGCCGTTGGATACGCAGTATTTT
>TRBJ2-7|TRBV14|-|once
CASSQEPGPYEQYF
TGTGCCAGCAGCCAAGAACCCGGTCCCTACGAGCAGTACTTC
>TRBJ2-7|TRBV6-5|-|-
CASSYGDSSEQYF
TGTGCCAGCAGTTACGGGGACTCCTCCGAGCAGTACTTC
>TRBJ1-6|TRBV28|TRBD1|-
CASGPTGGYNSPLHF
TGTGCCAGCGGGCCGACAGGGGGATATAATTCACCCCTCCACTTT